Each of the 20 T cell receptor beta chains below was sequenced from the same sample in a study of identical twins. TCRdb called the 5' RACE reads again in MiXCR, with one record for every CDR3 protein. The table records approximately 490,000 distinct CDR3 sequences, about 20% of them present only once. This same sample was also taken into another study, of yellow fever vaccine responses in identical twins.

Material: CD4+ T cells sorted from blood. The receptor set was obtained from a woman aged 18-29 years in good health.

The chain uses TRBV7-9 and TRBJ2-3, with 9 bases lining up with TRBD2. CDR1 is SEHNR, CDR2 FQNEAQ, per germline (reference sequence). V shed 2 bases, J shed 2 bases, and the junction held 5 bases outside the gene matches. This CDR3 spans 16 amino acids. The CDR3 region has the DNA TGTGCCAGCAGCTTATTAGCGGGAGCCCCCACAGATACGCAGTATTTT. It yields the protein CASSLLAGAPTDTQYF.

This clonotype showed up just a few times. The CDR3 nucleotides are TGTGCCAGCAGGCCTACCGGGACAGGGGTGTGGGTGACCCAGTACTTC. Its protein product is CASRPTGTGVWVTQYF. This rearrangement joins TRBV28 to TRBJ2-5, with 10 bases matching TRBD1. CDR1 and CDR2 (germline): MDHEN, SYDVKM. The junction had 14 bases not matched to a gene; V was cut back by 6 bases and J by 7 bases. CDR3 length equals 16 residues.

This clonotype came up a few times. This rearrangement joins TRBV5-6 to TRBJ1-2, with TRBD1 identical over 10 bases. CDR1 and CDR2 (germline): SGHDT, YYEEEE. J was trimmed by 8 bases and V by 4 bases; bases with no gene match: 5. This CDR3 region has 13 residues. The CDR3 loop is CASSPGTGDGYTF. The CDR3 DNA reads TGTGCCAGCAGCCCCGGGACAGGGGACGGCTACACCTTC.

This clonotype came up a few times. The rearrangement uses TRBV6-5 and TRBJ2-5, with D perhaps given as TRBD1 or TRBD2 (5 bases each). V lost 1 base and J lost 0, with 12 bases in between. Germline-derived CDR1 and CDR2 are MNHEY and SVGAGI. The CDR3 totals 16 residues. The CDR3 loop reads CASSYYPGPYQETQYF. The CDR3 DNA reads TGTGCCAGCAGTTACTATCCGGGACCCTACCAAGAGACCCAGTACTTC.

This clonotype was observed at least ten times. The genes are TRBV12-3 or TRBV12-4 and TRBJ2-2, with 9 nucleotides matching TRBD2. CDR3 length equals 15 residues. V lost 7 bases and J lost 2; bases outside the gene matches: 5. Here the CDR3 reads CASTRTSDNTGELFF. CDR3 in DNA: TGTGCCAGCACCCGGACTAGCGACAACACCGGGGAGCTGTTTTTT.

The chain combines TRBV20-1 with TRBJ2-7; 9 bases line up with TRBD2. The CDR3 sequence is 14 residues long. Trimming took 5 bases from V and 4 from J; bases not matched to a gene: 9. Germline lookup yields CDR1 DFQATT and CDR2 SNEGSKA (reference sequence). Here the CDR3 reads CSAFDSGSGYEQYF. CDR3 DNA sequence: TGCAGTGCTTTCGATAGCGGGAGCGGTTACGAGCAGTACTTC.

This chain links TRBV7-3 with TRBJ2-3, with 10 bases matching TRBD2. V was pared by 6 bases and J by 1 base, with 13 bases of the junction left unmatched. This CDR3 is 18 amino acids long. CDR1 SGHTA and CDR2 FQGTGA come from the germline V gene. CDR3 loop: CASRSSSGRSGRTDTQYF. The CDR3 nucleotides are TGTGCCAGCAGGTCCTCTAGCGGGAGAAGTGGGCGCACAGATACGCAGTATTTT.

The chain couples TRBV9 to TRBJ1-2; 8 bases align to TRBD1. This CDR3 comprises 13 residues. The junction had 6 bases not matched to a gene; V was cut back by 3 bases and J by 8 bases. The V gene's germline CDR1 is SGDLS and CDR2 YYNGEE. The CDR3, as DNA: TGTGCCAGCAGCGGACAGGGGTCGGAGGGCTACACCTTC. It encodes CASSGQGSEGYTF.

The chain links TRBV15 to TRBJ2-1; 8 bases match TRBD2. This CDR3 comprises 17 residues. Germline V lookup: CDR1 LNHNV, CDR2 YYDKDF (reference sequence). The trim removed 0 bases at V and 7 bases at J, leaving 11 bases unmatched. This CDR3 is CATSRDRRGGQMNEQFF. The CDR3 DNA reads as TGTGCCACCAGCAGAGACCGACGGGGGGGGCAAATGAATGAGCAGTTCTTC.

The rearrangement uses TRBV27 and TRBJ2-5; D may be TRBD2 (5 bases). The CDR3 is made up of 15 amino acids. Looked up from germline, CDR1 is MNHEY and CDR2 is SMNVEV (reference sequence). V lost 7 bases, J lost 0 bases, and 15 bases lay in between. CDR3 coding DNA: TGTGCCAGCACCGCGACGGGATTGTACCAAGAGACCCAGTACTTC. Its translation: CASTATGLYQETQYF.

CDR3 protein: CASSPGEGANEKLFF. The CDR3, as DNA: TGTGCCAGCAGCCCCGGGGAGGGGGCGAATGAAAAACTGTTTTTT. The chain couples TRBV7-9 to TRBJ1-4; 7 bases line up with TRBD1. From germline, CDR1 is SEHNR and CDR2 FQNEAQ (reference sequence). CDR3 size: 15 residues. Germline trimming cut 5 bases from V and 5 bases from J; bases unmatched to any gene: 8.

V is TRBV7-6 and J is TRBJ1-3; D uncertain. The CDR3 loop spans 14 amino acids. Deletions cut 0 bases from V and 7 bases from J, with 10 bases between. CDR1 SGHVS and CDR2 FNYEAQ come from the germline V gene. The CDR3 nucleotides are TGTGCCAGCAGCTTAGCGCAGGAAGGCAACACCATATATTTT. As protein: CASSLAQEGNTIYF.

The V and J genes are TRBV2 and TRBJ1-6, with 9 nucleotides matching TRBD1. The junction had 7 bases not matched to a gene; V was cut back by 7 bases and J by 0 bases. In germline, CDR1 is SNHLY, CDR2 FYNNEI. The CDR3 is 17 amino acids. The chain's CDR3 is CASTKGQGSSYNSPLHF. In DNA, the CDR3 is TGTGCCAGCACCAAGGGACAGGGAAGCTCCTATAATTCACCCCTCCACTTT.

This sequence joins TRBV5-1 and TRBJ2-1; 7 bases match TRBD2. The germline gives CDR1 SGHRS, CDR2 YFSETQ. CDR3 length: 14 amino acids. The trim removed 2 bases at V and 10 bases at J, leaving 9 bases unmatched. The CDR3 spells CASSLWGEGMEQFF. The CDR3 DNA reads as TGCGCCAGCAGCTTATGGGGGGAGGGGATGGAGCAGTTCTTC.

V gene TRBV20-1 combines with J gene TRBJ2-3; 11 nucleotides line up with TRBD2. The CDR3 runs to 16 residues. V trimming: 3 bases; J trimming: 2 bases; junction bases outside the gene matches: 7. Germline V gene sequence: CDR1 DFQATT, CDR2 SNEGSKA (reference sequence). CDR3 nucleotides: TGCAGTGCTAGTGCGCTAGCGGGGGGATACACAGATACGCAGTATTTT. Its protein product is CSASALAGGYTDTQYF.

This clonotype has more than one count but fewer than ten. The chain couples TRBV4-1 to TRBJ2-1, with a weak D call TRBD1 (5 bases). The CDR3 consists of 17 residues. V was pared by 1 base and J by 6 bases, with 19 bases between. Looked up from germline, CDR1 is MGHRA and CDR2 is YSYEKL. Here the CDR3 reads CASSQGEWGRVANEQFF. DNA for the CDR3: TGCGCCAGCAGCCAAGGTGAATGGGGCAGGGTGGCCAATGAGCAGTTCTTC.

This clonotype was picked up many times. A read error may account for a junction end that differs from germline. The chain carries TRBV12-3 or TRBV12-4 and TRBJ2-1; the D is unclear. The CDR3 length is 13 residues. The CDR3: CASSFGGYNEQFF. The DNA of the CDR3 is TGCGCCAGCAGCTTCGGCGGTTACAATGAGCAGTTCTTC.

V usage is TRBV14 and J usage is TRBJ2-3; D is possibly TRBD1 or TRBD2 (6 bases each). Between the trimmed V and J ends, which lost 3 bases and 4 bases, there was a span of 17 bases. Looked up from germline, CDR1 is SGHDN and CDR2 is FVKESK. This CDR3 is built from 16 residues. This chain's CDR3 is CASSHPGLGAADTQYF. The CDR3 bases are TGTGCCAGCAGCCATCCGGGACTGGGGGCTGCAGATACGCAGTATTTT.

DNA of the CDR3: TGCGCCAGCAGCTCCGGACTAGCGGGCTCCTACAATGAGCAGTTCTTC. Translating gives CASSSGLAGSYNEQFF. The gene calls are TRBV5-1 and TRBJ2-1; 11 positions match TRBD2. Germline V lookup: CDR1 SGHRS, CDR2 YFSETQ. The V and J ends lost 3 bases and 0 bases, in that order; junction bases with no gene match: 2. The CDR3 runs to 16 residues.

Here the CDR3 DNA reads TGCAGTGCTAGGCGAGGGGGCGGCTACTACAATGAGCAGTTCTTC. Its protein is CSARRGGGYYNEQFF. V gene TRBV20-1 combines with J gene TRBJ2-1; 7 bases are shared with TRBD1. This CDR3 region has 15 residues. With 3 bases clipped from V and 3 bases from J, the junction kept 8 bases outside the gene matches. CDR1 and CDR2 from the germline V gene are DFQATT and SNEGSKA (reference sequence).